Sequencing of this T cell receptor beta chain was carried out in a study of beta chain features in type 1 diabetes. Study at large: Sorted cells examined across all samples numbered around 110,000,000.

A note on this clone: Its antigen is unidentified.

Findings of the study overall: Among patients with Type 1 diabetes, TCRB CDR3s were moderately but significantly shorter in every one of the four CD4+ subsets. A potential PCR bias toward shorter templates would be equal in patient and control samples.

Germline V gives CDR1 MNHNY, CDR2 SVGAGI (reference sequence). With 2 bases removed from V and 5 bases from J, the gap between germline ends came to 12 bases. The CDR3 length is 15 residues. Investigators reverse transcribed all isolated RNA, so they sequenced expressed TCRB transcripts. The assay was immunoSEQ multiplex PCR, and TCRdb's table has in-frame clones only and misses some. The sample has under 850,000 clones, around 15% seen once; the top ten hold approximately 0.022%. The TCR comes from a man aged 18 to 29 with type 1 diabetes. The chain has TRBV6-6 and TRBJ2-2; D gene unclear. Sequencing used naive CD4+ T cells from blood. In DNA form, the CDR3 reads TGTGCCAGCAGTTACCCCAGTGTGGGAACCGGGGAGCTGTTTTTT. As protein: CASSYPSVGTGELFF.